This T cell receptor beta chain is from a study of T cell responses to AZD1222 COVID-19 vaccine. On the study more broadly: Analyses pooled second doses at about 4 or about 12 weeks.

Losses at the gene ends were 10 bases for V and 2 bases for J; bases not matched to a gene: 6. From germline, CDR1 is MDHEN and CDR2 SYDVKM. There are 13 residues in the CDR3. General observations from the study: Of spike-specific TCRs, nearly half reportedly target regions left unmutated in variants. Only a handful of AZD1222 recipients, roughly 6 in all, had baseline seropositivity. Spike-wide coverage was observed for vaccine-associated CD4 TCRs, with dominant responses at 160-218 and 743-854.

Profiled with immunoSEQ multiplex PCR; TCRdb holds only in-frame clones, not every one. Of some 140,000 clones in the sample, around nine tenths were seen once. Regarding this clone: Its cognate antigen is unknown.

The source is an adult in good health. The input for sequencing was peripheral blood, taken on day 0 of AZD1222 vaccination. The chain combines TRBV28 with TRBJ2-7; 9 bases match TRBD1. The CDR3 DNA reads as TGTGCCACGACACAGGGGGCAACCTACGAGCAGTACTTC. Residues: CATTQGATYEQYF.